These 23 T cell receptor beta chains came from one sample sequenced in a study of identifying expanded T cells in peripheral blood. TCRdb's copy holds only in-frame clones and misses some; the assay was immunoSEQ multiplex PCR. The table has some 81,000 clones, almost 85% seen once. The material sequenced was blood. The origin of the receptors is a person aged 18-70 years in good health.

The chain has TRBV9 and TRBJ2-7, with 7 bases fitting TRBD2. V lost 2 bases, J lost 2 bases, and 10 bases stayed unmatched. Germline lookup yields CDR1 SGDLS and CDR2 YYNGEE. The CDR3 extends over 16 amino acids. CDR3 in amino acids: CASSVSWTSPTYEQYF. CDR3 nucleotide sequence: TGTGCCAGCAGCGTTTCTTGGACTAGTCCCACCTACGAGCAGTACTTC.

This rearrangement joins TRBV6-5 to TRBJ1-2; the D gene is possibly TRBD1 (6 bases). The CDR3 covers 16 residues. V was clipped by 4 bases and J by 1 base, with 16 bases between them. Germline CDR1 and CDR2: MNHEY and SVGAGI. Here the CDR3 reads CASSLGGTQFNYGYTF. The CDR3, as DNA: TGTGCCAGCAGTTTAGGCGGGACACAGTTTAACTATGGCTACACCTTC.

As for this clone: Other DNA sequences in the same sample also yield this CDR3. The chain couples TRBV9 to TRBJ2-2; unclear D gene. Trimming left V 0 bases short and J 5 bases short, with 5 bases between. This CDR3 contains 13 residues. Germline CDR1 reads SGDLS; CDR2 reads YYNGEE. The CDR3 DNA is TGTGCCAGCAGCGTAGTAGGGACCGGGGAGCTGTTTTTT. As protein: CASSVVGTGELFF.

The CDR3 here is CASSEAGQGSGNQPQHF. In nucleotides, the CDR3 is TGTGCCAGCAGTGAAGCGGGGCAGGGATCGGGCAATCAGCCCCAGCATTTT. The rearrangement joins TRBV6-1 to TRBJ1-5, with D maybe TRBD1 (5 bases). Trimming took off 0 bases at V and 2 bases at J, with 14 bases between the two ends. Per the germline V gene, CDR1 is MNHNS and CDR2 is SASEGT. There are 17 residues in the CDR3.

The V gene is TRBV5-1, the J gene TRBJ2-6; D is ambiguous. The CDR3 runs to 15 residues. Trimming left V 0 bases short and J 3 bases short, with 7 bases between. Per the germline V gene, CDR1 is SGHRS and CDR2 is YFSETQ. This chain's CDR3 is CASSLDVGGANVLTF. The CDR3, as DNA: TGCGCCAGCAGCTTGGACGTCGGTGGGGCCAACGTCCTGACTTTC.

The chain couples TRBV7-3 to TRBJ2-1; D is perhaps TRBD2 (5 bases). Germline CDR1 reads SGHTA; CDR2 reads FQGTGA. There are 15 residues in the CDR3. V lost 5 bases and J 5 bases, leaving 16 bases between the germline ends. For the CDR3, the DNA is TGTGCCAGCAGCCCGCAAAGCGGAGACAACAATGAGCAGTTCTTC. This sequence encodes CASSPQSGDNNEQFF.

CDR3 nucleotides: TGTGCCAGTAGTAGGTTGGCGGATAGCAATCAGCCCCAGCATTTT. Its protein product is CASSRLADSNQPQHF. The V and J genes are TRBV19 and TRBJ1-5; D gene uncertain. The CDR3 runs to 15 residues. V shed 4 bases and J shed 0 bases, with 10 bases lying between them. CDR1 is LNHDA and CDR2 is SQIVND in the germline V gene (reference sequence).

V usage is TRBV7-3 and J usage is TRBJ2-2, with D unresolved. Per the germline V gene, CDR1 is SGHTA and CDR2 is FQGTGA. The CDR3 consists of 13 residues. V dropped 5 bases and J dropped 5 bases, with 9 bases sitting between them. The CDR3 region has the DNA TGTGCCAGCAGCGCTGGGCCTACCGGGGAGCTGTTTTTT. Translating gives CASSAGPTGELFF.

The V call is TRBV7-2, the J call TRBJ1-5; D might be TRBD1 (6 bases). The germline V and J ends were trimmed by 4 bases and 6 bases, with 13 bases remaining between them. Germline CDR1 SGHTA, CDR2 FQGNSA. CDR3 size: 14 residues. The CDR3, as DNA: TGTGCCAGCAGCTGGTCAGGGGATCTTCAGCCCCAGCATTTT. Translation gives CASSWSGDLQPQHF.

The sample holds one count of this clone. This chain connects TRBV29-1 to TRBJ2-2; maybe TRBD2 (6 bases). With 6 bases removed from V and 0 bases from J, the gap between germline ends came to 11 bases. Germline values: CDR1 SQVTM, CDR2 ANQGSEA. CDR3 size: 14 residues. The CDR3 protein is CSVGGNANTGELFF. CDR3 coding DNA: TGCAGCGTGGGGGGAAATGCGAACACCGGGGAGCTGTTTTTT.

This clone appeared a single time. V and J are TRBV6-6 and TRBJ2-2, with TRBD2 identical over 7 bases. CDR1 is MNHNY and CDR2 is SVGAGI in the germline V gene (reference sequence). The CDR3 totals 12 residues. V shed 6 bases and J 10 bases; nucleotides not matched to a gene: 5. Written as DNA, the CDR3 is TGTGCCAGCAGCCAGACTAGCTTGGAGCTGTTTTTT. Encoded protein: CASSQTSLELFF.

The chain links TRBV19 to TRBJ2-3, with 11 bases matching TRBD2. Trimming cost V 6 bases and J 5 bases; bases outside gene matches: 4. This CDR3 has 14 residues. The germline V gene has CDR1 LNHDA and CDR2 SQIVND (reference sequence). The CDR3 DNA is TGTGCCAGTAGGGTAGCGGGAGGGATAGATACGCAGTATTTT. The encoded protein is CASRVAGGIDTQYF.

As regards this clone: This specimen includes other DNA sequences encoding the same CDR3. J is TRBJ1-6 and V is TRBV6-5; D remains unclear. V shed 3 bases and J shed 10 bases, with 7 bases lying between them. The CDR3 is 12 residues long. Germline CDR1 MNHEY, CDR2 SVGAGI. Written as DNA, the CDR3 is TGTGCCAGCAGTTATCTAAACTCACCCCTCCACTTT. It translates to CASSYLNSPLHF.

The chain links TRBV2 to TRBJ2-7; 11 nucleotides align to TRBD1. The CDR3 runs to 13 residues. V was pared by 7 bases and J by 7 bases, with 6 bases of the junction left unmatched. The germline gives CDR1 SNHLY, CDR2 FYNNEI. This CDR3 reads CASIGQGAREQYF. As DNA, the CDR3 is TGTGCCAGCATTGGACAGGGGGCGCGGGAGCAGTACTTC.

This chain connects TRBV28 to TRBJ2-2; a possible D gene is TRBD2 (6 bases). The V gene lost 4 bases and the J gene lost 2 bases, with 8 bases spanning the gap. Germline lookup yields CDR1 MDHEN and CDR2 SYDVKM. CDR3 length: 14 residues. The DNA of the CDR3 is TGTGCCAGCAGTTATAGCGGAAACACCGGGGAGCTGTTTTTT. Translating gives CASSYSGNTGELFF. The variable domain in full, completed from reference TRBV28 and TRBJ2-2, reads DVKVTQSSRYLVKRTGEKVFLECVQDMDHENMFWYRQDPGLGLRLIYFSYDVKMKEKGDIPEGYSVSREKKERFSLILESASTNQTSMYLCASSYSGNTGELFFGEGSRLTVL.

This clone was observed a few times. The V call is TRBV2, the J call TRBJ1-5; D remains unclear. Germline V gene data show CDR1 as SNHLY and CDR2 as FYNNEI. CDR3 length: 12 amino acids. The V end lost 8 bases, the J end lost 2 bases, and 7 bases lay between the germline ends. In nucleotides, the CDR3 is TGTGCCAGCTCCCTGGGCAATCAGCCCCAGCATTTT. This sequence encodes CASSLGNQPQHF.

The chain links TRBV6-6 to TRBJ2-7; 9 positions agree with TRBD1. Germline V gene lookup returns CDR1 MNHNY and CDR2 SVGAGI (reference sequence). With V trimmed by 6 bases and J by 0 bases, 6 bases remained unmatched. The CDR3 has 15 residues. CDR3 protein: CASRGQGLSSYEQYF. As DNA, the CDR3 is TGTGCCAGCAGGGGACAGGGATTGAGCTCCTACGAGCAGTACTTC.

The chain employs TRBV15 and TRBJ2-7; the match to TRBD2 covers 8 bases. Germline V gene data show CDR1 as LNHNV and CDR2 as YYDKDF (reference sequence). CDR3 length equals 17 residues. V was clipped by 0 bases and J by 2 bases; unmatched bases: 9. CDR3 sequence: CATSRDKGLAGPYEQYF. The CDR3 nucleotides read TGTGCCACCAGCAGAGATAAGGGGCTAGCGGGCCCCTACGAGCAGTACTTC.

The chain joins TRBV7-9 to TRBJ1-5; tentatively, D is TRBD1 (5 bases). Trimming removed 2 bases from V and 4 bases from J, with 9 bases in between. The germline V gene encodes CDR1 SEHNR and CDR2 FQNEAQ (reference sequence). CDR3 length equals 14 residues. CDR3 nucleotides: TGTGCCAGCAGCTTACAGGGTCGGAATCAGCCCCAGCATTTT. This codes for CASSLQGRNQPQHF.

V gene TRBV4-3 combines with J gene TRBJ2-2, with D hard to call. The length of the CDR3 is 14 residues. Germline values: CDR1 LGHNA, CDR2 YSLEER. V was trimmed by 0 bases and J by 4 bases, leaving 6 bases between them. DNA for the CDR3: TGCGCCAGCAGCCAAGATTGGAGCACCGGGGAGCTGTTTTTT. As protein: CASSQDWSTGELFF.

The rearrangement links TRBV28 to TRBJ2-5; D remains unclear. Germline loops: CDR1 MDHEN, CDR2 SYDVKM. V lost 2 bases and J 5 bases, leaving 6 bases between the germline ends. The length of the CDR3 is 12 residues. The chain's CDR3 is CASSLRAETQYF. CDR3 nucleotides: TGTGCCAGCAGTTTACGGGCGGAGACCCAGTACTTC. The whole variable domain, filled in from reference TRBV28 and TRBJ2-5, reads DVKVTQSSRYLVKRTGEKVFLECVQDMDHENMFWYRQDPGLGLRLIYFSYDVKMKEKGDIPEGYSVSREKKERFSLILESASTNQTSMYLCASSLRAETQYFGPGTRLLVL.

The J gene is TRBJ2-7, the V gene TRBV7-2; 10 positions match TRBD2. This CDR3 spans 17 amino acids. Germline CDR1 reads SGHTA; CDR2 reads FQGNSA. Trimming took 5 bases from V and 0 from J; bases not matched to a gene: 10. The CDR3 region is CASSPQAGGPFSYEQYF. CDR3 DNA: TGTGCCAGCAGCCCTCAAGCGGGAGGGCCTTTCTCCTACGAGCAGTACTTC.

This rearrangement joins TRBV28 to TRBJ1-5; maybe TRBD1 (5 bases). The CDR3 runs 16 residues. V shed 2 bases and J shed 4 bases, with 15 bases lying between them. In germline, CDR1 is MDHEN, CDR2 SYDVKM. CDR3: CASSLTLGEGNQPQHF. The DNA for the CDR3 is TGTGCCAGCAGTTTAACTCTAGGGGAGGGAAATCAGCCCCAGCATTTT. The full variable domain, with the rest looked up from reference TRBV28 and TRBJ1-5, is DVKVTQSSRYLVKRTGEKVFLECVQDMDHENMFWYRQDPGLGLRLIYFSYDVKMKEKGDIPEGYSVSREKKERFSLILESASTNQTSMYLCASSLTLGEGNQPQHFGDGTRLSIL.